This T cell receptor (beta chain) was captured by sequencing in a study of cytomegalovirus exposure and HLA in healthy donors. Study-level background: Caucasian-associated ancestry cluster membership applied to just over 80% of approximately 400 genotyped donors. General study points: Rare sequences made up most TCRs, while some public TCRs were found in many donors. There were several of the most significant clusters that appeared linked to common viral pathogens in a later analysis.

This clone was seen a few times. As yet, its antigen is unknown. PCR used 60 Vbeta primers and 13 Jbeta primers. Produced via immunoSEQ multiplex PCR; TCRdb's table is partial and in-frame only. The table shows over 100,000 clones, with around 8.5% occurring only once. The CDR3 contains 16 residues. After removal of 4 bases from V and 2 bases from J, the junction contained 5 bases not matched to a gene. The V gene's germline CDR1 is LGHNA and CDR2 YNFKEQ. The material sequenced was PBMCs. The chain carries TRBV4-2 and TRBJ2-3; 11 nucleotides line up with TRBD2. This TCR came from a man in his forties or fifties in good health and CMV-seronegative. The CDR3 DNA sequence: TGTGCCAGCAGCCCCCGGACTAGCGGGTTCACAGATACGCAGTATTTT. Translating gives CASSPRTSGFTDTQYF.